This T cell receptor beta chain was retrieved from a study of identifying expanded T cells in peripheral blood. Regarding the study as a whole: Roughly two-week clone count variance significantly increased as total template count grew.

CDR1 MDHEN and CDR2 SYDVKM come from the germline V gene. After removal of 7 bases from V and 2 bases from J, the junction contained 11 bases not matched to a gene. The CDR3 is made up of 15 amino acids. To note about this clone: Antigen unknown.

The repertoire was sequenced with immunoSEQ multiplex PCR; TCRdb's copy has only in-frame clones and lacks some. Of approximately 100,000 clones listed, more than 70% are singletons. The specimen sequenced was blood. The clonotype originates from a person aged 18 to 75 in good health. V is TRBV28 and J is TRBJ2-7; 7 bases agree with TRBD1. The CDR3 nucleotides are TGTGCCAGCACCCCCCCCCAGGGGGATCCCTACGAGCAGTACTTC. It encodes CASTPPQGDPYEQYF.